These T cell receptor beta chains were read from a single sample in a study of blood T cell repertoires in COVID-19. Data came from immunoSEQ multiplex PCR; TCRdb stores just in-frame clones and leaves some out. The sample carries around 150,000 clones, roughly 91% recorded once. Sequencing input: peripheral blood. These receptors originate from a woman between 45 and 60 years old with acute or convalescent COVID-19. CDR3s include the opening cysteine and the closing phenylalanine or tryptophan. D genes are given only for firm matches. A row's size may be missing; if present it is once, few, many or a size class.

cdr3_length: 16
v_call: TRBV4-3
j_call: TRBJ1-1
clone_size: .
d_call: .
cdr3_nt: TGCGCCAGCAGCCAAGAAGGCTCTCACCGGGGCACTGAAGCTTTCTTT
cdr3_aa: CASSQEGSHRGTEAFF

cdr3_length: 15
v_call: TRBV9
j_call: TRBJ1-3
clone_size: .
d_call: .
cdr3_nt: TGTGCCAGCAGCGTAACAGGGTCGGGTGGAAACACCATATATTTT
cdr3_aa: CASSVTGSGGNTIYF

cdr3_length: 13
v_call: TRBV19
j_call: TRBJ2-1
clone_size: once
d_call: .
cdr3_nt: TGTGCCCGAGACACGGGGACCTACAATGAGCAGTTCTTC
cdr3_aa: CARDTGTYNEQFF

cdr3_length: 14
v_call: TRBV6-2/TRBV6-3
j_call: TRBJ1-5
clone_size: few
d_call: .
cdr3_nt: TGTGCCAGCAGTTACTCGGCCAGAAATCAGCCCCAGCATTTT
cdr3_aa: CASSYSARNQPQHF

cdr3_length: 16
v_call: TRBV6-5
j_call: TRBJ2-2
clone_size: .
d_call: .
cdr3_nt: TGTGCCAGCAGTTACGGAAGGGGAGGGAACACCGGGGAGCTGTTTTTT
cdr3_aa: CASSYGRGGNTGELFF

cdr3_length: 16
v_call: TRBV28
j_call: TRBJ2-1
clone_size: .
d_call: .
cdr3_nt: TGTGCCAGCAGTTTCGCCGCGGGGGCAGGCTCACCCGAGCAGTTCTTC
cdr3_aa: CASSFAAGAGSPEQFF

cdr3_length: 16
v_call: TRBV23-1
j_call: TRBJ2-1
clone_size: .
d_call: TRBD2
cdr3_nt: TGCGCCAGCAGTCAATCGGGAGGACTAGCGGTAAATGAGCAGTTCTTC
cdr3_aa: CASSQSGGLAVNEQFF

cdr3_length: 13
v_call: TRBV7-2
j_call: TRBJ2-5
clone_size: once
d_call: .
cdr3_nt: TGTGCCAGCAGCCTTTCGTACCAAGAGACCCAGTACTTC
cdr3_aa: CASSLSYQETQYF

cdr3_length: 14
v_call: TRBV6-5
j_call: TRBJ1-1
clone_size: .
d_call: .
cdr3_nt: TGTGCCAGCAGTTTCAGGGAAGGTGACACTGAAGCTTTCTTT
cdr3_aa: CASSFREGDTEAFF

cdr3_length: 13
v_call: TRBV7-9
j_call: TRBJ1-3
clone_size: .
d_call: .
cdr3_nt: TGTGCCAGCAGCTCTTCTACTATAAACACCATATATTTT
cdr3_aa: CASSSSTINTIYF

cdr3_length: 15
v_call: TRBV24-1
j_call: TRBJ2-2
clone_size: .
d_call: TRBD1
cdr3_nt: TGTGCCACCAGGGGGACAGATGTAAACACCGGGGAGCTGTTTTTT
cdr3_aa: CATRGTDVNTGELFF

cdr3_length: 13
v_call: TRBV7-2
j_call: TRBJ2-7
clone_size: once
d_call: .
cdr3_nt: TGTGCCAGCAGCTTAGGACAGGTATACGAGCAGTACTTC
cdr3_aa: CASSLGQVYEQYF

cdr3_length: 16
v_call: TRBV10-3
j_call: TRBJ1-4
clone_size: .
d_call: .
cdr3_nt: TGTGCCATCAGTGAGTCAGCGGGGGGGTCCGGTGAAAAACTGTTTTTT
cdr3_aa: CAISESAGGSGEKLFF

cdr3_length: 14
v_call: TRBV9
j_call: TRBJ1-6
clone_size: few
d_call: .
cdr3_nt: TGTGCCAGCAGCGTACAGACCTATAATTCACCCCTCCACTTT
cdr3_aa: CASSVQTYNSPLHF

cdr3_length: 15
v_call: TRBV24-1
j_call: TRBJ1-5
clone_size: .
d_call: .
cdr3_nt: TGTGCCACCAGTGCGGGACAATATAGCAATCAGCCCCAGCATTTT
cdr3_aa: CATSAGQYSNQPQHF

cdr3_length: 11
v_call: TRBV20-1
j_call: TRBJ2-7
clone_size: .
d_call: .
cdr3_nt: TGCAGTGCTAGACGCAGATACGAGCAGTACTTC
cdr3_aa: CSARRRYEQYF

cdr3_length: 16
v_call: TRBV9
j_call: TRBJ2-5
clone_size: .
d_call: TRBD2
cdr3_nt: TGTGCCAGCAGCGTAGGGGGCACGGGAGGGTTGGAGACCCAGTACTTC
cdr3_aa: CASSVGGTGGLETQYF

cdr3_length: 13
v_call: TRBV7-9
j_call: TRBJ2-2
clone_size: .
d_call: .
cdr3_nt: TGTGCCAGCTCCAGAGGGGGATCCGGGGAGCTGTTTTTT
cdr3_aa: CASSRGGSGELFF

cdr3_length: 14
v_call: TRBV27
j_call: TRBJ2-1
clone_size: .
d_call: .
cdr3_nt: TGTGCCAGCAGTCCCTCCGCAGGGGACAATGAGCAGTTCTTC
cdr3_aa: CASSPSAGDNEQFF

cdr3_length: 13
v_call: TRBV7-8
j_call: TRBJ1-5
clone_size: .
d_call: .
cdr3_nt: TGTGCCAGCAGCTTAGCCTCGGGTCAGCCCCAGCATTTT
cdr3_aa: CASSLASGQPQHF

cdr3_length: 16
v_call: TRBV9
j_call: TRBJ2-3
clone_size: few
d_call: TRBD2
cdr3_nt: TGTGCCAGCAGCCCTTACGCGGGAGGGAAAACAGATACGCAGTATTTT
cdr3_aa: CASSPYAGGKTDTQYF

cdr3_length: 17
v_call: TRBV4-1
j_call: TRBJ1-4
clone_size: .
d_call: TRBD1
cdr3_nt: TGCGCCAGCAGCCCTGGTCGACAGGGCGGAACTAATGAAAAACTGTTTTTT
cdr3_aa: CASSPGRQGGTNEKLFF

cdr3_length: 17
v_call: TRBV5-1
j_call: TRBJ1-4
clone_size: .
d_call: TRBD1
cdr3_nt: TGCGCCAGCAGCTTGGAAGCAGGGGGCTTCACTAATGAAAAACTGTTTTTT
cdr3_aa: CASSLEAGGFTNEKLFF

cdr3_length: 13
v_call: TRBV5-1
j_call: TRBJ2-5
clone_size: .
d_call: .
cdr3_nt: TGCGCCAGCAGCTTGGGGGGAGGTGAGACCCAGTACTTC
cdr3_aa: CASSLGGGETQYF

cdr3_length: 15
v_call: TRBV28
j_call: TRBJ1-1
clone_size: .
d_call: TRBD1
cdr3_nt: TGTGCCAGCAGCCCCCGTGGGACAGGGTGGCTTGAAGCTTTCTTT
cdr3_aa: CASSPRGTGWLEAFF

cdr3_length: 14
v_call: TRBV3-1/TRBV3-2
j_call: TRBJ1-1
clone_size: .
d_call: TRBD1
cdr3_nt: TGTGCCAGCAGCCAGACAGGGGGGAACACTGAAGCTTTCTTT
cdr3_aa: CASSQTGGNTEAFF

cdr3_length: 13
v_call: TRBV12-3/TRBV12-4
j_call: TRBJ1-1
clone_size: once
d_call: .
cdr3_nt: TGTGCCAGCAGTTTAAGAGTGAACACTGAAGCTTTCTTT
cdr3_aa: CASSLRVNTEAFF

cdr3_length: 14
v_call: TRBV15
j_call: TRBJ1-2
clone_size: .
d_call: .
cdr3_nt: TGTGCCACCAGCAGGGAGGGATCTCGGTATGGCTACACCTTC
cdr3_aa: CATSREGSRYGYTF

cdr3_length: 16
v_call: TRBV29-1
j_call: TRBJ2-7
clone_size: .
d_call: .
cdr3_nt: TGCAGCGCGATGGGGGAAAGTAGTACAGGGCTTAAGGGGCAGTACTTC
cdr3_aa: CSAMGESSTGLKGQYF

cdr3_length: 17
v_call: TRBV28
j_call: TRBJ2-3
clone_size: .
d_call: .
cdr3_nt: TGTGCCAGCAGTTTGCGGCAGAAGTTTACTAGCACAGATACGCAGTATTTT
cdr3_aa: CASSLRQKFTSTDTQYF

cdr3_length: 13
v_call: TRBV10-1
j_call: TRBJ1-1
clone_size: few
d_call: .
cdr3_nt: TGCGCCAGCAGTGAGTCCATCGCAGATGAAGCTTTCTTT
cdr3_aa: CASSESIADEAFF

cdr3_length: 16
v_call: TRBV10-3
j_call: TRBJ1-3
clone_size: .
d_call: TRBD1
cdr3_nt: TGTGCCATCAGTCTTTACGGGACAGGGACTGGAAACACCATATATTTT
cdr3_aa: CAISLYGTGTGNTIYF

cdr3_length: 13
v_call: TRBV4-1
j_call: TRBJ1-1
clone_size: .
d_call: TRBD1
cdr3_nt: TGCGCCAGCAGGGGACAGGGTACACTTGAAGCTTTCTTT
cdr3_aa: CASRGQGTLEAFF

cdr3_length: 15
v_call: TRBV9
j_call: TRBJ1-5
clone_size: .
d_call: TRBD1
cdr3_nt: TGTGCCAGCAGCGTAGAGGGACAGATTCATCAGCCCCAGCATTTT
cdr3_aa: CASSVEGQIHQPQHF

cdr3_length: 14
v_call: TRBV7-2
j_call: TRBJ1-1
clone_size: .
d_call: .
cdr3_nt: TGTGCCAGCAGCTTATTGTCCGAGGGCACTGAAGCTTTCTTT
cdr3_aa: CASSLLSEGTEAFF

cdr3_length: 17
v_call: TRBV5-1
j_call: TRBJ2-3
clone_size: .
d_call: .
cdr3_nt: TGCGCCAGCAGCAGAGCCGGGACTTCCTCTAGCACAGATACGCAGTATTTT
cdr3_aa: CASSRAGTSSSTDTQYF

cdr3_length: 14
v_call: TRBV18
j_call: TRBJ1-1
clone_size: .
d_call: TRBD1
cdr3_nt: TGTGCCAGCTCACCACCGCAGGGGGCGGCTGAAGCTTTCTTT
cdr3_aa: CASSPPQGAAEAFF

cdr3_length: 13
v_call: TRBV7-2
j_call: TRBJ1-2
clone_size: .
d_call: .
cdr3_nt: TGTGCCAGCAGCTTAAACAGTAACTATGGCTACACCTTC
cdr3_aa: CASSLNSNYGYTF

cdr3_length: 12
v_call: TRBV25-1
j_call: TRBJ1-1
clone_size: .
d_call: .
cdr3_nt: TGTGCCAGCCAAGGCGGATACACTGAAGCTTTCTTT
cdr3_aa: CASQGGYTEAFF

cdr3_length: 16
v_call: TRBV19
j_call: TRBJ1-5
clone_size: .
d_call: TRBD1
cdr3_nt: TGTGCCAGTAGTAGCGCCGGACAGGGAGTTAATCAGCCCCAGCATTTT
cdr3_aa: CASSSAGQGVNQPQHF

cdr3_length: 15
v_call: TRBV9
j_call: TRBJ2-3
clone_size: .
d_call: .
cdr3_nt: TGTGCCAGCAGCGCGGACAGAGCTAGCACAGATACGCAGTATTTT
cdr3_aa: CASSADRASTDTQYF

cdr3_length: 14
v_call: TRBV6-5
j_call: TRBJ2-5
clone_size: .
d_call: TRBD2
cdr3_nt: TGTGCCAGCAGTTATCTAGCGGGGGGGGAGACCCAGTACTTC
cdr3_aa: CASSYLAGGETQYF

cdr3_length: 14
v_call: TRBV5-4
j_call: TRBJ2-5
clone_size: .
d_call: .
cdr3_nt: TGTGCCAGCAGCTTGGAGGGGGGGCTTGAGACCCAGTACTTC
cdr3_aa: CASSLEGGLETQYF

cdr3_length: 16
v_call: TRBV7-8
j_call: TRBJ1-3
clone_size: .
d_call: .
cdr3_nt: TGTGCCAGCAGCTTAGGAGCGGGGAACTCTGGAAACACCATATATTTT
cdr3_aa: CASSLGAGNSGNTIYF

cdr3_length: 14
v_call: TRBV18
j_call: TRBJ2-1
clone_size: .
d_call: .
cdr3_nt: TGTGCCAGCTCACCCAGGATTAGTTTGGATGAGCAGTTCTTC
cdr3_aa: CASSPRISLDEQFF

cdr3_length: 15
v_call: TRBV2
j_call: TRBJ2-7
clone_size: .
d_call: TRBD2
cdr3_nt: TGTGCCAGCAGTGAACCGGGCGGGAGGGCCTACGAGCAGTACTTC
cdr3_aa: CASSEPGGRAYEQYF

cdr3_length: 14
v_call: TRBV7-2
j_call: TRBJ1-4
clone_size: once
d_call: TRBD1
cdr3_nt: TGTGCCAGCAGCAGGGCAGGGGGTAATGAAAAACTGTTTTTT
cdr3_aa: CASSRAGGNEKLFF

cdr3_length: 16
v_call: TRBV27
j_call: TRBJ1-5
clone_size: .
d_call: .
cdr3_nt: TGTGCCAGCGGGAATGGACAGTTCCTTAGCAATCAGCCCCAGCATTTT
cdr3_aa: CASGNGQFLSNQPQHF